A single sample gave rise to the 2 T cell receptor beta chains below, sequenced in a study of cytotoxic CD8 clonotypes in ibrutinib-treated CLL. Clones were sequenced by immunoSEQ multiplex PCR, and TCRdb holds only the in-frame ones, with some missing. In the table there are 250,000 to 350,000 clones, about 72% of which are singletons. The starting material was PBMCs, obtained at disease progression, from a patient treated with ibrutinib. Receptors were obtained from a human donor with chronic lymphocytic leukemia.

The V and J genes are TRBV5-6 and TRBJ2-7, with TRBD2 identical over 12 bases. The germline gives CDR1 SGHDT, CDR2 YYEEEE. This CDR3 comprises 15 residues. V shed 0 bases, J shed 4 bases, and the junction held 2 bases outside the gene matches. The CDR3 sequence: CASSLGLAGVYEQYF. DNA for the CDR3: TGTGCCAGCAGCTTGGGACTAGCGGGAGTATACGAGCAGTACTTC.

The rearrangement uses TRBV15 and TRBJ2-1, with a tentative D call TRBD2 (5 bases). The ends were cut back, 0 bases at V and 9 bases at J, with 12 bases in the middle. This CDR3 has 14 residues. Germline V gene sequence: CDR1 LNHNV, CDR2 YYDKDF (reference sequence). CDR3 sequence: CATSRDPGNGEQFF. CDR3 nucleotide sequence: TGTGCCACCAGCAGAGACCCGGGGAACGGTGAGCAGTTCTTC.